This entry lists 16 T cell receptor beta chains sequenced from one sample in a study of T cell repertoires and HLA-DP antigens. Sequencing was performed with immunoSEQ multiplex PCR; in TCRdb, only in-frame clones are kept and a portion is missing. The sample holds roughly 73,000 clones; 80% are singletons and the top ten take roughly 1.4%. Antigens for these TCRs are unknown. Sequenced: CD4+ T cells from PBMCs. The receptors come from a man in his 60s in good health and CMV-seronegative.

V usage is TRBV7-8 and J usage is TRBJ2-3; D possibly matches TRBD1 or TRBD2 (6 bases each). The germline CDR1 and CDR2 sequences are SGHVS and FQNEAQ. There are 17 residues in the CDR3. V was trimmed by 5 bases and J by 5 bases, leaving 23 bases between them. The CDR3 bases are TGTGCCAGCAGCCCACAGAAGGGGGGAAAGGGTCGAGATACGCAGTATTTT. Translated: CASSPQKGGKGRDTQYF.

V and J are TRBV7-2 and TRBJ1-4; 10 positions agree with TRBD1. This CDR3 spans 15 amino acids. Trimming removed 5 bases from V and 8 bases from J; junction bases left unmatched: 8. CDR1 is SGHTA, CDR2 FQGNSA, per germline. Here the CDR3 reads CASSAAGQGWEKLFF. The DNA of the CDR3 is TGTGCCAGCAGCGCCGCGGGACAGGGGTGGGAAAAACTGTTTTTT.

This clone was counted only a few times. The chain uses TRBV12-5 and TRBJ1-2, with 10 bases aligning to TRBD1. V was clipped by 6 bases and J by 5 bases; unmatched bases: 3. The CDR3 contains 13 residues. Germline V gives CDR1 LGHNT, CDR2 FRNRAP. The CDR3 region is CASGLGQGYGYTF. CDR3 coding DNA: TGTGCTAGTGGGCTGGGACAGGGGTATGGCTACACCTTC.

This clone turned up a few times. The CDR3 DNA reads TGTGCCAGTAGTGGGCCCCTACACCCCGGGACAGCGGGGACTGAAGCTTTCTTT. Its protein is CASSGPLHPGTAGTEAFF. This chain joins TRBV19 and TRBJ1-1; 7 bases map to TRBD1. V gave up 5 bases and J gave up 5 bases; unmatched junction bases: 20. The CDR3 totals 18 residues. Germline V gene lookup returns CDR1 LNHDA and CDR2 SQIVND (reference sequence).

The V and J genes are TRBV6-1 and TRBJ2-5; D might be TRBD1 (6 bases). The CDR3 extends over 13 amino acids. V lost 3 bases and J lost 4, with 9 bases in between. Germline CDR1 MNHNS, CDR2 SASEGT. This chain's CDR3 is CASSEDRSETQYF. The CDR3 DNA follows: TGTGCCAGCAGTGAGGACAGATCAGAGACCCAGTACTTC.

The J gene is TRBJ1-5, the V gene TRBV7-8; D may be TRBD1 (6 bases). The CDR3 runs 14 residues. Germline-derived CDR1 and CDR2 are SGHVS and FQNEAQ. V lost 5 bases to trimming and J lost 3 bases, with 11 bases between them. The DNA for the CDR3 is TGTGCCAGCAGCCCAGGACAGATCAATCAGCCCCAGCATTTT. Its protein is CASSPGQINQPQHF. Based on the CDR3 plus reference TRBV7-8 and TRBJ1-5, the full variable domain is GAGVSQSPRYKVAKRGQDVALRCDPISGHVSLFWYQQALGQGPEFLTYFQNEAQLDKSGLPSDRFFAERPEGSVSTLKIQRTQQEDSAVYLCASSPGQINQPQHFGDGTRLSIL.

CDR3 protein: CASSSKEQGAKNSPLHF. The CDR3 DNA reads as TGCGCCAGCAGCTCTAAAGAACAGGGGGCTAAAAATTCACCCCTCCACTTT. J is TRBJ1-6 and V is TRBV5-1; 9 nucleotides agree with TRBD1. The V gene end was trimmed by 3 bases and the J gene end by 7 bases; junction bases not matched to a gene: 11. The CDR3 has 17 amino acids. From germline, CDR1 is SGHRS and CDR2 YFSETQ. The whole variable domain, remainder taken from reference TRBV5-1 and TRBJ1-6, is KAGVTQTPRYLIKTRGQQVTLSCSPISGHRSVSWYQQTPGQGLQFLFEYFSETQRNKGNFPGRFSGRQFSNSRSEMNVSTLELGDSALYLCASSSKEQGAKNSPLHFGNGTRLTVT.

Comments on this clone: Other DNA sequences from this sample encode an identical CDR3 as well. This sequence joins TRBV10-1 and TRBJ2-7; D uncertain. From germline, CDR1 is WNHNN and CDR2 SYGVQD (reference sequence). The V gene lost 3 bases and the J gene lost 4 bases, with 10 bases spanning the gap. The CDR3 sequence is 13 residues long. The CDR3 sequence is CASSERFSYEQYF. The CDR3 DNA sequence: TGCGCCAGCAGTGAACGGTTTTCGTACGAGCAGTACTTC.

The rearrangement links TRBV4-1 to TRBJ2-2, with D uncertain. CDR3 length equals 13 residues. V gave up 1 base and J gave up 6 bases, with 6 bases separating them. Germline V gene lookup returns CDR1 MGHRA and CDR2 YSYEKL. The CDR3 bases are TGCGCCAGCAGCCAAGTTGAAGCCGGGGAGCTGTTTTTT. Residues: CASSQVEAGELFF.

This chain connects TRBV2 to TRBJ1-5, with D tentatively TRBD1 (6 bases). The V and J ends lost 5 bases and 2 bases respectively, with 13 bases between them. Germline CDR1 and CDR2: SNHLY and FYNNEI. This CDR3 comprises 15 residues. In DNA, the CDR3 is TGTGCCAGCAGTTGGGGGCAGATGGGCAATCAGCCCCAGCATTTT. The encoded protein is CASSWGQMGNQPQHF.

The chain employs TRBV4-3 and TRBJ2-1; TRBD2 matches 10 bases. This CDR3 comprises 13 residues. CDR1 is LGHNA, CDR2 YSLEER, per germline. V was clipped by 3 bases and J by 10 bases; unmatched bases: 3. This chain's CDR3 is CASSHPTSGEQFF. CDR3 bases: TGCGCCAGCAGCCACCCGACTAGCGGGGAGCAGTTCTTC.

The V call is TRBV10-3, the J call TRBJ2-5, with TRBD1 matching 9 bases. V was clipped by 6 bases and J by 3 bases; unmatched bases: 14. Germline V gene sequence: CDR1 ENHRY, CDR2 SYGVKD. CDR3 length: 17 residues. This chain's CDR3 is CAIRRGQGELGEETQYF. CDR3 in DNA: TGTGCCATCAGGAGGGGACAGGGTGAACTCGGCGAAGAGACCCAGTACTTC.

The rearrangement uses TRBV5-1 and TRBJ1-3; tentatively, D is TRBD1 (5 bases). The CDR3 is made up of 17 amino acids. Germline values: CDR1 SGHRS, CDR2 YFSETQ. V shed 3 bases and J shed 0 bases, with 16 bases lying between them. The CDR3 DNA reads as TGCGCCAGCAGCTCGGGGGGACCTATCCACTCTGGAAACACCATATATTTT. Amino acid sequence: CASSSGGPIHSGNTIYF.

The chain recombines TRBV21-1 with TRBJ2-2; TRBD1, the table's D call, was not compared with the DNA. TRBV21-1 is listed as a pseudogene. This CDR3 is 13 amino acids long. Here the CDR3 reads CASPSNCTGELFF. CDR3 nucleotides: TGTGCCAGTCCATCCAATTGCACCGGGGAGCTGTTTTTT.

The chain carries TRBV6-1 and TRBJ2-7; the D gene is possibly TRBD1 (6 bases). The CDR3 sequence is 14 residues long. Deletions cut 6 bases from V and 3 bases from J, with 15 bases between. CDR1 and CDR2 (germline): MNHNS, SASEGT. CDR3 sequence (DNA): TGTGCCAGCAGAAAAGAGCCCAGGGGCTACGAGCAGTACGTC. It codes for CASRKEPRGYEQYV.

The chain employs TRBV9 and TRBJ1-2; possibly TRBD1 for D (5 bases). The length of the CDR3 is 13 residues. The V end lost 4 bases, the J end lost 1 base, and 8 bases lay between the germline ends. Germline lookup yields CDR1 SGDLS and CDR2 YYNGEE. CDR3 DNA: TGTGCCAGCAGCCTGGGGGATAACTATGGCTACACCTTC. Protein: CASSLGDNYGYTF. Full variable domain (outside the CDR3, taken from reference TRBV9 and TRBJ1-2): DSGVTQTPKHLITATGQRVTLRCSPRSGDLSVYWYQQSLDQGLQFLIQYYNGEERAKGNILERFSAQQFPDLHSELNLSSLELGDSALYFCASSLGDNYGYTFGSGTRLTVV.